These 25 T cell receptor beta chains share one sample of origin, sequenced in a study of regulatory T cells in long-lasting Graves disease. HTBI primers from iRepertoire and Arm-PCR of CDR3 regions yielded the TCR beta libraries. TCRdb reprocessed the multiplex PCR reads with MiXCR, giving one entry per CDR3 protein. This sample yields about 400,000 distinct CDR3 sequences, of which 15% to 20% are seen a single time; 20% to 25% belongs to the top ten. Sample time point: newly diagnosed GD, antithyroid drugs for less than 3 months. Making the TCR library involved RNA that had been extracted from PBMCs. This same sample was also part of a study on T cells in Graves' hyperthyroidism and ophthalmopathy.

The sequencing here drew on peripheral blood mononuclear cells (PBMCs), taken at new diagnosis, from a patient treated with antithyroid drugs. All receptors come from a woman aged 18-29 years with Graves disease.

Regarding this clonotype: Possible read error: a much larger clone is one base away. This rearrangement joins TRBV27 to TRBJ2-2, with D perhaps TRBD2 (6 bases). CDR3 length: 13 amino acids. Germline CDR1 is MNHEY and CDR2 is SMNVEV (reference sequence). CDR3 loop: CASSLRIHGGLFF. CDR3 DNA: TGTGCCAGCAGTTTACGGATTCACGGGGGGCTGTTTTTT.

This clonotype turned up a few times. The chain recombines TRBV6-1 with TRBJ1-6; D might be TRBD1 (5 bases). Between the trimmed V and J ends, which lost 6 bases and 9 bases, there was a span of 15 bases. The length of the CDR3 is 14 residues. Germline CDR1 MNHNS, CDR2 SASEGT. The CDR3 nucleotides read TGTGCCAGCAGGAGTAGCAGGGAAAGTTCACCCCTCCACTTT. This codes for CASRSSRESSPLHF.

To note about this clonotype: A clone one base away is much larger, so this may be a read error. The CDR3 loop reads CASSSRRAGALPTPGANVLTF. The CDR3 DNA sequence: TGTGCCAGCAGCTCGCGGCGCGCGGGGGCCTTACCCACCCCTGGGGCCAACGTCCTGACTTTC. The rearrangement uses TRBV12-3 or TRBV12-4 and TRBJ2-6; D might be TRBD2 (7 bases). CDR3 size: 21 residues. Deletions cut 6 bases from V and 2 bases from J, with 29 bases between.

This clonotype has ten or more counts. The CDR3 reads CASSLQGGYGYTF. The DNA for the CDR3 is TGTGCCAGCAGCCTTCAGGGGGGCTATGGCTACACCTTC. The rearrangement uses TRBV28 and TRBJ1-2; 7 nucleotides match TRBD1. Germline-derived CDR1 and CDR2 are MDHEN and SYDVKM. With V trimmed by 6 bases and J by 4 bases, 5 bases remained unmatched. This CDR3 spans 13 amino acids.

This clonotype appeared many times. The chain employs TRBV6-1 and TRBJ2-3, with 7 bases matching TRBD2. The CDR3 spans 14 residues. With 8 bases clipped from V and 0 bases from J, the junction kept 5 bases outside the gene matches. CDR1 and CDR2 (germline): MNHNS, SASEGT. CDR3 region: CASDSGYSTDTQYF. Written as DNA, the CDR3 is TGTGCCAGCGATAGCGGGTATAGCACAGATACGCAGTATTTT.

The chain combines TRBV5-1 with TRBJ1-1; TRBD1 might be the D (6 bases). Germline CDR1 SGHRS, CDR2 YFSETQ. Trimming shortened V by 0 bases and J by 1 base, and 10 bases separated the two germline ends. The CDR3 contains 15 residues. CDR3 protein: CASSLDLGANTEAFF. The CDR3 region has the DNA TGCGCCAGCAGCTTGGACCTGGGGGCGAACACTGAAGCTTTCTTT. Together with reference TRBV5-1 and TRBJ1-1, the CDR3 gives the full variable domain: KAGVTQTPRYLIKTRGQQVTLSCSPISGHRSVSWYQQTPGQGLQFLFEYFSETQRNKGNFPGRFSGRQFSNSRSEMNVSTLELGDSALYLCASSLDLGANTEAFFGQGTRLTVV.

The sample holds many counts of this clonotype. The chain is built from TRBV6-4 and TRBJ2-2; 9 nucleotides match TRBD2. V trimming: 6 bases; J trimming: 3 bases; junction bases outside the gene matches: 2. The CDR3 has 14 residues. Germline V gene data show CDR1 as MRHNA and CDR2 as SNTAGT. The CDR3 sequence: CASRVAGDTGELFF. The CDR3 region has the DNA TGTGCCAGCAGAGTAGCGGGAGACACCGGGGAGCTGTTTTTT.

This clonotype showed up many times. The V call is TRBV7-3, the J call TRBJ2-1, with 12 bases fitting TRBD2. Germline CDR1 reads SGHTA; CDR2 reads FQGTGA. Trimming took 5 bases from V and 10 from J; bases not matched to a gene: 12. This CDR3 has 16 residues. CDR3 amino acids: CASSRYGLAGKREQFF. The CDR3 DNA follows: TGTGCCAGCAGCCGATACGGACTAGCGGGAAAAAGGGAGCAGTTCTTC.

The CDR3, as DNA: TGTGCCAGCAGTTGGGCTGGGGGAGCGAACACTGAAGCTTTCTTT. Its protein is CASSWAGGANTEAFF. The V gene is TRBV12-3 or TRBV12-4, the J gene TRBJ1-1, with D possibly matching TRBD1 (5 bases). Trimming stripped 4 bases from V and 1 base from J, with 13 bases between. The CDR3 totals 15 residues.

This chain uses TRBV18 with TRBJ1-1; D is undetermined. V gave up 1 base and J gave up 3 bases, with 9 bases separating them. Germline V gene data show CDR1 as KGHSH and CDR2 as LQKENI. The CDR3 sequence is 14 residues long. The CDR3 nucleotides read TGTGCCAGCTCACCACGGGGAGCGGACACTGAAGCTTTCTTT. Amino acids: CASSPRGADTEAFF. Combining the CDR3 with reference TRBV18 and TRBJ1-1 gives the whole variable domain NAGVMQNPRHLVRRRGQEARLRCSPMKGHSHVYWYRQLPEEGLKFMVYLQKENIIDESGMPKERFSAEFPKEGPSILRIQQVVRGDSAAYFCASSPRGADTEAFFGQGTRLTVV.

This clonotype was seen more than once but under ten times. The chain uses TRBV19 and TRBJ1-5; D unresolved. The CDR3 totals 13 residues. V lost 5 bases, J lost 4 bases, and 9 bases lay in between. The germline CDR1 and CDR2 sequences are LNHDA and SQIVND (reference sequence). The CDR3 loop reads CASSPRTNQPQHF. CDR3 sequence (DNA): TGTGCCAGTAGTCCTAGGACTAATCAGCCCCAGCATTTT.

V and J are TRBV6-9 and TRBJ2-1; perhaps TRBD1 as D (6 bases). CDR3 size: 12 residues. The V gene lost 3 bases and the J gene lost 15 bases, with 15 bases spanning the gap. Per germline, CDR1 MNHGY and CDR2 SVAAGI. The CDR3 sequence is CASSYSGEAPFF. The CDR3 DNA follows: TGTGCCAGCAGTTACTCAGGGGAAGCACCGTTCTTC.

This clonotype was found many times. V is TRBV27 and J is TRBJ2-1; 10 nucleotides align to TRBD2. Germline V lookup: CDR1 MNHEY, CDR2 SMNVEV (reference sequence). CDR3 length equals 14 residues. Germline trimming cut 5 bases from V and 5 bases from J; bases unmatched to any gene: 3. The CDR3: CASSNLAGDNEQFF. CDR3 bases: TGTGCCAGCAGTAACCTAGCGGGGGACAATGAGCAGTTCTTC.

Many counts were recorded for this clonotype. J is TRBJ2-2 and V is TRBV5-1, with TRBD2 matching over 7 bases. Germline CDR1 and CDR2: SGHRS and YFSETQ. The trim removed 0 bases at V and 5 bases at J, leaving 1 base unmatched. The CDR3 runs to 14 residues. In DNA form, the CDR3 reads TGCGCCAGCAGCTTGGAGCGGGATACCGGGGAGCTGTTTTTT. This translates into CASSLERDTGELFF.

This clonotype has ten or more counts. This chain joins TRBV3-1 and TRBJ2-7; 8 nucleotides match TRBD1. The CDR3 is made up of 14 amino acids. The V gene end was trimmed by 4 bases and the J gene end by 4 bases; junction bases not matched to a gene: 6. In germline, CDR1 is LGHDT, CDR2 YNNKEL (reference sequence). CDR3 in amino acids: CASSPQGALYEQYF. The CDR3 DNA sequence: TGTGCCAGCAGCCCCCAGGGGGCATTGTACGAGCAGTACTTC.

This clonotype was detected many times. V usage is TRBV7-9 and J usage is TRBJ2-7, with D perhaps matching TRBD1 or TRBD2 (6 bases each). From germline, CDR1 is SEHNR and CDR2 FQNEAQ (reference sequence). The CDR3 is 16 amino acids. The ends were cut back, 5 bases at V and 5 bases at J, with 22 bases in the middle. CDR3 nucleotide sequence: TGTGCCAGCAGCCCTATCACAGGGAGGCTTCGGGACGAGCAGTACTTC. Protein product: CASSPITGRLRDEQYF.

In regard to this clonotype: Given a much more abundant clone one base away, this may be a read error. The chain is built from TRBV5-6 and TRBJ2-1, with 10 bases matching TRBD2. Germline V lookup: CDR1 SGHDT, CDR2 YYEEEE. The CDR3 runs 15 residues. V lost 4 bases and J lost 10; bases outside the gene matches: 11. As DNA, the CDR3 is TGTGCCAGCAGCATGCACCTAGCGGGAGTAAACGAGCAGTTCTTC. This codes for CASSMHLAGVNEQFF.

This chain connects TRBV7-9 to TRBJ2-6; 15 bases agree with TRBD2. After removal of 5 bases from V and 2 bases from J, the junction contained 7 bases not matched to a gene. CDR3 size: 19 residues. The germline CDR1 and CDR2 sequences are SEHNR and FQNEAQ (reference sequence). The CDR3 DNA sequence: TGTGCCAGCAGCCAGGGACTAGCGGGAGGCTCTACTGGGGCCAACGTCCTGACTTTC. Translating gives CASSQGLAGGSTGANVLTF.

This clonotype was picked up many times. In nucleotides, the CDR3 is TGTGCCAGCAGCCAAGAAGAGTACAATGAGCAGTTCTTC. Translated, it gives CASSQEEYNEQFF. This chain links TRBV3-1 with TRBJ2-1; D unclear. Trimming took 0 bases from V and 4 from J, leaving 4 bases between them. This CDR3 spans 13 amino acids. CDR1 is LGHDT and CDR2 is YNNKEL in the germline V gene (reference sequence).

This clonotype has ten or more counts. This sequence joins TRBV5-1 and TRBJ2-1; TRBD1 is a possible D gene (6 bases). The length of the CDR3 is 13 residues. Germline V gives CDR1 SGHRS, CDR2 YFSETQ. Trimming pared 7 bases from V and 3 bases from J, leaving 11 bases between. The CDR3 is CASAQGIYNEQFF. Here the CDR3 DNA reads TGCGCCAGCGCGCAGGGGATCTACAATGAGCAGTTCTTC.

This clonotype was seen a handful of times. This chain links TRBV20-1 with TRBJ2-5, with 8 bases lining up with TRBD2. This CDR3 has 13 residues. The V gene's germline CDR1 is DFQATT and CDR2 SNEGSKA (reference sequence). V lost 2 bases, J lost 3 bases, and 2 bases stayed unmatched. The CDR3 DNA reads TGCAGTGCTAGAAGAGCGGGGGAAGAGACCCAGTACTTC. It is translated as CSARRAGEETQYF.

The rearrangement uses TRBV29-1 and TRBJ2-7, with D hard to call. Trimming pared 1 base from V and 6 bases from J, leaving 16 bases between. Germline V gives CDR1 SQVTM, CDR2 ANQGSEA. The CDR3 runs to 14 residues. This chain's CDR3 is CSVEVLGYRFEQYF. The DNA for the CDR3 is TGCAGCGTTGAAGTTCTGGGCTATCGCTTCGAGCAGTACTTC.

The table lists this clonotype with a count of one. With a much larger clone just one base away, this may be a read error. Likely a read error: the CDR3 ends without its conserved phenylalanine or tryptophan. The chain combines TRBV3-1 with TRBJ2-5; tentatively, D is TRBD2 (6 bases). Per the germline V gene, CDR1 is LGHDT and CDR2 is YNNKEL (reference sequence). The CDR3 runs 14 residues. The ends were cut back, 4 bases at V and 11 bases at J, with 20 bases in the middle. CDR3 coding DNA: TGTGCCAGCAGCCCTCCGGGGGAGCGGGCGGAGCAGTACCTC. Its translation: CASSPPGERAEQYL.

The sample holds many counts of this clonotype. The CDR3 is CASRQDRANYNEQFF. CDR3 bases: TGTGCCAGCAGGCAAGACAGGGCTAACTACAATGAGCAGTTCTTC. V is TRBV12-3 or TRBV12-4 and J is TRBJ2-1; 7 bases are a match to TRBD1. J gave up 3 bases and V 6 bases, and 8 bases lay outside the gene matches. There are 15 residues in the CDR3.

Only one count was recorded for this clonotype. The chain is built from TRBV5-1 and TRBJ1-5; TRBD1 matches at 7 bases. This CDR3 is 15 amino acids long. V lost 4 bases, J lost 2 bases, and 6 bases stayed unmatched. Germline CDR1 and CDR2: SGHRS and YFSETQ. Here the CDR3 reads CASSPTGKGNQPQHF. In DNA, the CDR3 is TGCGCCAGCAGCCCGACAGGGAAAGGCAATCAGCCCCAGCATTTT.